The T cell receptor (beta chain) described here comes from a study of cytomegalovirus exposure and HLA in healthy donors. The CDR3 runs to 15 residues. In germline, CDR1 is MNHEY, CDR2 SVGAGI. The trim removed 5 bases at V and 4 bases at J, leaving 6 bases unmatched. In the PCR, 60 Vbeta and 13 Jbeta primers were used. Per the original methods: Later work found around 72 million unique TCR beta chains, with 9 million to 13 million shared. The repertoire was sequenced with immunoSEQ multiplex PCR; TCRdb's copy has only in-frame clones and lacks some. V and J calls and clone size come straight from that table; D and trimming were deduced from the DNA. The sample lists roughly 130,000 clones, over 60% occurring once.

Specimen: PBMCs. This TCR was recovered from a man younger than 35 in good health and CMV-seronegative. The V and J genes are TRBV6-5 and TRBJ2-1, with 9 positions matching TRBD2. The CDR3 sequence: CASSPSGAVYNEQFF. For the CDR3, the DNA is TGTGCCAGCAGTCCTAGCGGGGCAGTGTACAATGAGCAGTTCTTC.